The source of this T cell receptor (beta chain) is a study of CD8 T cells in Susac syndrome. Study in general: Sequencing included Susac syndrome patients, roughly six of them with active disease and roughly eight in remission.

It was with random hexamers that 0.5 to 1 ug RNA was reverse transcribed. Multiplex immunoSEQ PCR targeted 54 Vbeta and 13 Jbeta TCR beta segments. A single record per CDR3 protein comes from TCRdb applying MiXCR to the immunoSEQ multiplex PCR reads. The sample lists hundreds of thousands of distinct CDR3 sequences; approximately 94% were seen once. CDR3 length: 17 amino acids. From germline, CDR1 is SGHRS and CDR2 YFSETQ. With 3 bases clipped from V and 2 bases from J, the junction kept 12 bases outside the gene matches. Peripheral blood CD8+ and CD4+ T cells were profiled by TCR beta sequencing. The sequencing sample was made of CD4+ T cells from PBMCs. This chain connects TRBV5-1 to TRBJ2-7; 9 bases line up with TRBD1. This receptor was taken from a human donor with Susac syndrome. Here the CDR3 reads CASSSEGQGEHPYEQYF. DNA for the CDR3: TGCGCCAGCAGCTCTGAGGGACAGGGCGAACATCCCTACGAGCAGTACTTC.